This entry lists 27 T cell receptor beta chains sequenced from one sample in a study of cytomegalovirus exposure and HLA in healthy donors. Using immunoSEQ multiplex PCR, the repertoire was profiled, and TCRdb retains in-frame clones only, with some absent. The data hold 200,000 to 250,000 clones, with 87% observed a single time. Sequencing was carried out using PBMCs. The receptors stem from a woman aged 18-29 years in good health and CMV-seropositive.

This chain joins TRBV19 and TRBJ2-7; tentatively, D is TRBD2 (6 bases). Germline V gene data show CDR1 as LNHDA and CDR2 as SQIVND (reference sequence). There are 16 residues in the CDR3. Trimming took off 8 bases at V and 4 bases at J, with 24 bases between the two ends. The CDR3: CASSGAGSGARYEQYF. CDR3 sequence (DNA): TGTGCCAGTTCCGGGGCGGGGTCTGGCGCGCGGTACGAGCAGTACTTC.

DNA for the CDR3: TGTGCCAGCAGCTTATGGGCGGGGAATGAGCAGTTCTTC. Translation gives CASSLWAGNEQFF. This chain connects TRBV7-2 to TRBJ2-1; D might be TRBD2 (6 bases). The CDR3 has 13 amino acids. Trimming cost V 2 bases and J 7 bases, with 9 bases left between them. The germline gives CDR1 SGHTA, CDR2 FQGNSA.

The chain carries TRBV28 and TRBJ2-1, with D possibly matching TRBD1 (6 bases). This CDR3 is built from 17 residues. The V gene's germline CDR1 is MDHEN and CDR2 SYDVKM. V lost 6 bases and J lost 4, with 22 bases in between. The CDR3 DNA reads TGTGCCAGCAGCCCTCTCGTTTTGGCCACAGGGTACAATGAGCAGTTCTTC. It yields the protein CASSPLVLATGYNEQFF. Using reference TRBV28 and TRBJ2-1 for the parts outside the CDR3, the full variable domain is DVKVTQSSRYLVKRTGEKVFLECVQDMDHENMFWYRQDPGLGLRLIYFSYDVKMKEKGDIPEGYSVSREKKERFSLILESASTNQTSMYLCASSPLVLATGYNEQFFGPGTRLTVL.

The rearrangement joins TRBV19 to TRBJ2-6, with 8 bases lining up with TRBD1. The CDR3 covers 17 residues. The ends lost 6 bases at V and 1 base at J; junction bases unmatched: 8. The germline gives CDR1 LNHDA, CDR2 SQIVND (reference sequence). The CDR3 sequence: CASSTDRVRSGANVLTF. The CDR3 DNA is TGTGCCAGTAGCACGGACAGGGTTAGGTCTGGGGCCAACGTCCTGACTTTC. Using reference TRBV19 and TRBJ2-6 for the parts outside the CDR3, the full variable domain is DGGITQSPKYLFRKEGQNVTLSCEQNLNHDAMYWYRQDPGQGLRLIYYSQIVNDFQKGDIAEGYSVSREKKESFPLTVTSAQKNPTAFYLCASSTDRVRSGANVLTFGAGSRLTVL.

This sequence joins TRBV13 and TRBJ2-5; a possible D gene is TRBD2 (6 bases). The germline V gene encodes CDR1 PRHDT and CDR2 FYEKMQ (reference sequence). This CDR3 is built from 14 residues. Deletions cut 6 bases from V and 2 bases from J, with 13 bases between. CDR3: CASRVGGRQETQYF. As DNA, the CDR3 is TGTGCCAGCAGGGTAGGTGGGAGGCAAGAGACCCAGTACTTC.

V and J are TRBV6-5 and TRBJ1-2; possibly TRBD1 for D (6 bases). Germline V gives CDR1 MNHEY, CDR2 SVGAGI. The CDR3 length is 12 residues. Trimming took 6 bases from V and 8 from J, leaving 13 bases between them. CDR3 region: CASSLTGTGYTF. DNA of the CDR3: TGTGCCAGCAGCCTGACAGGAACCGGCTACACCTTC.

This rearrangement joins TRBV2 to TRBJ1-1; D is possibly TRBD1 (5 bases). This CDR3 has 12 amino acids. The V end was cut by 6 bases, the J end by 11 bases, with 16 bases between. Germline assignment: CDR1 SNHLY and CDR2 FYNNEI. The CDR3 DNA reads as TGTGCCAGCAGCCGAAATAGGGGCCCTGCTTTCTTT. Its protein is CASSRNRGPAFF.

As concerns this clone: Possible read error: a much larger clone is one base away. Within the sample, other DNA sequences also encode this same CDR3. The rearrangement joins TRBV6-5 to TRBJ1-1; 11 nucleotides match TRBD1. Germline values: CDR1 MNHEY, CDR2 SVGAGI. The CDR3 has 14 residues. The junction had 0 bases not matched to a gene; V was cut back by 2 bases and J by 4 bases. CDR3 sequence: CASSYGTGGTEAFF. The CDR3 coding sequence is TGTGCCAGCAGTTACGGGACAGGGGGCACTGAAGCTTTCTTT.

This CDR3 is CASSQGLFWTGNTEAFF. The CDR3, as DNA: TGTGCCAGCAGTCAGGGGCTGTTTTGGACAGGGAACACTGAAGCTTTCTTT. The V and J genes are TRBV27 and TRBJ1-1; 7 bases are a match to TRBD1. Germline V CDR1 and CDR2: MNHEY, SMNVEV (reference sequence). The CDR3 is 17 residues long. The V segment lost 5 bases and the J segment 1 base; nucleotides outside the gene matches: 13.

This clone was found a few times. This chain joins TRBV4-2 and TRBJ1-5, with a tentative D call TRBD1 (5 bases). The CDR3 runs to 14 residues. The germline V gene encodes CDR1 LGHNA and CDR2 YNFKEQ. Trimming took 10 bases from V and 2 from J, leaving 15 bases between them. In DNA form, the CDR3 reads TGTGCCACCAGAGGGGCTGGGGGCAATCAGCCCCAGCATTTT. Its protein product is CATRGAGGNQPQHF.

CDR3 loop: CASSQETGQGTEAFF. The CDR3 bases are TGCGCCAGCAGCCAAGAGACTGGACAGGGGACCGAAGCTTTCTTT. The chain has TRBV4-1 and TRBJ1-1; 9 bases are a match to TRBD1. The V gene end was trimmed by 0 bases and the J gene end by 8 bases; junction bases not matched to a gene: 7. CDR1 and CDR2 (germline): MGHRA, YSYEKL. This CDR3 is 15 amino acids long.

The V and J genes are TRBV28 and TRBJ2-1, with TRBD2 matching over 7 bases. V dropped 5 bases and J dropped 2; count of bases not matched to a gene: 3. CDR1 is MDHEN and CDR2 is SYDVKM in the germline V gene. The CDR3 has 14 residues. Written as DNA, the CDR3 is TGTGCCAGCAGTCCTAGCGGACCCTACAATGAGCAGTTCTTC. Amino acid sequence: CASSPSGPYNEQFF.

The chain combines TRBV5-4 with TRBJ2-3; 10 positions agree with TRBD1. Germline CDR1 is SGHNT and CDR2 is YYREEE (reference sequence). V dropped 2 bases and J dropped 7; count of bases not matched to a gene: 10. The CDR3 covers 16 residues. DNA of the CDR3: TGTGCCAGCAGCTTAAAGCTTAGGGACAGGGGTAATACGCAGTATTTT. Translation: CASSLKLRDRGNTQYF.

With regard to this clone: Its ends do not fully match the called genes, so a read error is possible. This chain connects TRBV28 to TRBJ2-1, with TRBD2 matching over 12 bases. CDR1 MDHEN and CDR2 SYDVKM come from the germline V gene. The CDR3 sequence is 13 residues long. CDR3 loop: CASLAGGYIEQFF. CDR3 DNA: TGTGCCAGCCTAGCGGGAGGGTACATTGAGCAGTTCTTC.

The V call is TRBV4-1, the J call TRBJ2-3; the match to TRBD2 covers 16 bases. V shed 3 bases and J 3 bases; nucleotides not matched to a gene: 9. The CDR3 extends over 19 amino acids. Germline CDR1 and CDR2: MGHRA and YSYEKL. The CDR3 is CASSHRGTSGRAGTDTQYF. DNA of the CDR3: TGCGCCAGCAGCCACCGAGGGACTAGCGGGAGGGCCGGGACAGATACGCAGTATTTT.

The chain uses TRBV10-1 and TRBJ2-6; D not certain. The germline V and J ends were trimmed by 8 bases and 0 bases, with 8 bases remaining between them. CDR3 length: 14 residues. Per the germline V gene, CDR1 is WNHNN and CDR2 is SYGVQD (reference sequence). CDR3 loop: CASPVYSGANVLTF. As DNA, the CDR3 is TGCGCCAGCCCTGTATACTCTGGGGCCAACGTCCTGACTTTC.

The chain couples TRBV27 to TRBJ2-1; 11 bases map to TRBD1. Germline V gene lookup returns CDR1 MNHEY and CDR2 SMNVEV (reference sequence). The trim removed 2 bases at V and 4 bases at J, leaving 4 bases unmatched. This CDR3 has 16 residues. This chain's CDR3 is CASSLHGTGGYNEQFF. The CDR3 nucleotides are TGTGCCAGCAGTTTACACGGGACAGGGGGATACAATGAGCAGTTCTTC.

The CDR3: CASRPAGGEGRAAYNEQFF. The CDR3 bases are TGCGCCAGCAGGCCAGCGGGAGGGGAGGGCCGCGCGGCCTACAATGAGCAGTTCTTC. The chain carries TRBV5-1 and TRBJ2-1; 10 positions match TRBD2. CDR1 is SGHRS and CDR2 is YFSETQ in the germline V gene. V lost 5 bases to trimming and J lost 2 bases; unmatched junction nucleotides: 16. This CDR3 has 19 residues.

The chain employs TRBV5-8 and TRBJ1-2; no definite D call. V was shortened by 4 bases and J by 5 bases, with 12 bases between the two germline ends. The V gene's germline CDR1 is SGHTS and CDR2 YDEGEE. CDR3 length equals 13 residues. CDR3 amino acids: CASSPLTYYGYTF. DNA of the CDR3: TGTGCCAGCAGCCCGCTTACCTATTATGGCTACACCTTC.

V usage is TRBV9 and J usage is TRBJ2-3; 7 positions match TRBD2. Per germline, CDR1 SGDLS and CDR2 YYNGEE. The CDR3 is 17 residues long. With 0 bases clipped from V and 3 bases from J, the junction kept 10 bases outside the gene matches. The CDR3 nucleotides are TGTGCCAGCAGCGTAGAGGAGGCAGGGAGGGGAACAGATACGCAGTATTTT. Translating it yields CASSVEEAGRGTDTQYF.

This clone was picked up a small number of times. V and J are TRBV27 and TRBJ2-3; TRBD2 matches at 8 bases. Trimming removed 10 bases from V and 2 bases from J; junction bases left unmatched: 8. Germline V gene data show CDR1 as MNHEY and CDR2 as SMNVEV (reference sequence). The CDR3 has 14 amino acids. The CDR3 DNA is TGTGCCACCCGGACTAGCCCAGCCACAGATACGCAGTATTTT. Translated, it gives CATRTSPATDTQYF.

This sequence joins TRBV30 and TRBJ2-5; TRBD1 matches at 9 bases. The junction had 9 bases not matched to a gene; V was cut back by 3 bases and J by 4 bases. The CDR3 covers 15 residues. Germline V CDR1 and CDR2: GTSNPN, SVGIG (reference sequence). The CDR3 nucleotides read TGTGCCTGGAGCCTGGCGGGGACAGGGCCAGAGACCCAGTACTTC. Its translation: CAWSLAGTGPETQYF.

V usage is TRBV12-5 and J usage is TRBJ1-3; D remains unclear. From germline, CDR1 is LGHNT and CDR2 FRNRAP. V lost 3 bases and J lost 1, with 10 bases in between. The CDR3 sequence is 15 residues long. CDR3 amino acids: CASGLGEESGNTIYF. DNA of the CDR3: TGTGCTAGTGGTTTAGGAGAGGAATCTGGAAACACCATATATTTT.

The chain couples TRBV5-1 to TRBJ1-1; D may be TRBD1 (5 bases). V was cut by 0 bases and J by 11 bases, with 11 bases left in between. This CDR3 is built from 12 residues. Germline V gives CDR1 SGHRS, CDR2 YFSETQ. The CDR3 DNA reads as TGCGCCAGCAGCTTGGAGGGTCGGGGGGCTTTCTTT. The encoded protein is CASSLEGRGAFF. Full variable domain (remainder filled in from reference TRBV5-1 and TRBJ1-1): KAGVTQTPRYLIKTRGQQVTLSCSPISGHRSVSWYQQTPGQGLQFLFEYFSETQRNKGNFPGRFSGRQFSNSRSEMNVSTLELGDSALYLCASSLEGRGAFFGQGTRLTVV.

The genes are TRBV28 and TRBJ2-7; 8 bases match TRBD1. CDR1 and CDR2 from the germline V gene are MDHEN and SYDVKM. The CDR3 is made up of 14 amino acids. V trimming: 7 bases; J trimming: 7 bases; junction bases outside the gene matches: 12. The CDR3: CASTHRGTLGEQYF. Written as DNA, the CDR3 is TGTGCCAGCACCCACAGGGGGACCCTAGGGGAGCAGTACTTC.

The chain employs TRBV9 and TRBJ2-3; 7 nucleotides match TRBD1. The CDR3 has 13 residues. Per the germline V gene, CDR1 is SGDLS and CDR2 is YYNGEE. V dropped 4 bases and J dropped 3; count of bases not matched to a gene: 2. CDR3 region: CASSFRGTDTQYF. Written as DNA, the CDR3 is TGTGCCAGCAGCTTCAGGGGGACAGATACGCAGTATTTT.

This clone appeared a few times. The chain combines TRBV9 with TRBJ1-4, with a weak D call TRBD1 (6 bases). Germline V gene data show CDR1 as SGDLS and CDR2 as YYNGEE. Trimming stripped 0 bases from V and 7 bases from J, with 16 bases between. The length of the CDR3 is 16 residues. Written as DNA, the CDR3 is TGTGCCAGCAGCGTAGCTACGGGTGGCAGGGGTGAAAAACTGTTTTTT. This gives the protein CASSVATGGRGEKLFF.